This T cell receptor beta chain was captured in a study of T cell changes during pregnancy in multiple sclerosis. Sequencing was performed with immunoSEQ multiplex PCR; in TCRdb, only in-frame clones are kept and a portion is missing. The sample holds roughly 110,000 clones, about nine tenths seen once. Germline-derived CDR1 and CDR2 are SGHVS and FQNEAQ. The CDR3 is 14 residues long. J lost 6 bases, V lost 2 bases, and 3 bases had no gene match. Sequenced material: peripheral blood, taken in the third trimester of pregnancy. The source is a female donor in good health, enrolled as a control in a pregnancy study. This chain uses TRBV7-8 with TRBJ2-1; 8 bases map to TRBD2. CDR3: CASSLTGGVNEQFF. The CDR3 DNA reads TGTGCCAGCAGCTTAACGGGGGGGGTCAATGAGCAGTTCTTC. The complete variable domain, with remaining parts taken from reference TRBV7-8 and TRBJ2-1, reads GAGVSQSPRYKVAKRGQDVALRCDPISGHVSLFWYQQALGQGPEFLTYFQNEAQLDKSGLPSDRFFAERPEGSVSTLKIQRTQQEDSAVYLCASSLTGGVNEQFFGPGTRLTVL.